What follows are 7 T cell receptor beta chains derived from one specimen sequenced in a study of T cell responses to AZD1222 COVID-19 vaccine. Sequencing used immunoSEQ multiplex PCR; TCRdb keeps in-frame clones, though not all of them. Here the sample spans 250,000 to 300,000 clones, around 93% being singletons. The sample was peripheral blood, taken 28 days after the second AZD1222 dose. These receptors were taken from an adult who received the AZD1222 COVID-19 vaccine.

The V call is TRBV28, the J call TRBJ1-6; 11 bases align to TRBD1. CDR1 and CDR2 from the germline V gene are MDHEN and SYDVKM. The CDR3 extends over 15 amino acids. The J segment lost 4 bases and the V segment lost 8 bases, leaving 4 bases of the junction unmatched. The CDR3 region has the DNA TGTGCCAGCGGGACAGGGGGATCGTATAATTCACCCCTCCACTTT. It yields the protein CASGTGGSYNSPLHF.

V and J are TRBV20-1 and TRBJ1-1; D remains ambiguous. V was shortened by 6 bases and J by 10 bases, with 12 bases between the two germline ends. Per the germline V gene, CDR1 is DFQATT and CDR2 is SNEGSKA (reference sequence). The CDR3 consists of 10 residues. The CDR3 bases are TGCAGTGCCCTCGTGGTTTCAGCTTTCTTT. Its translation: CSALVVSAFF.

The rearrangement uses TRBV5-6 and TRBJ1-3; no clear D. Germline CDR1 and CDR2: SGHDT and YYEEEE. V lost 2 bases, J lost 0 bases, and 12 bases lay in between. The CDR3 runs to 16 residues. CDR3 DNA: TGTGCCAGCAGCTTCGTCGGTCTGAACTCTGGAAACACCATATATTTT. Its translation: CASSFVGLNSGNTIYF.

The chain couples TRBV6-5 to TRBJ1-3; 7 bases match TRBD1. V was pared by 0 bases and J by 2 bases, with 1 base of the junction left unmatched. CDR1 is MNHEY and CDR2 is SVGAGI in the germline V gene. The CDR3 has 15 residues. CDR3 in amino acids: CASSYSQGTGNTIYF. The DNA for the CDR3 is TGTGCCAGCAGTTACTCACAGGGGACTGGAAACACCATATATTTT.

In this sample, this clone turned up a few times. The V call is TRBV7-9, the J call TRBJ2-2; possibly TRBD1 for D (5 bases). The V end was cut by 5 bases, the J end by 1 base, with 8 bases between. Germline CDR1 reads SEHNR; CDR2 reads FQNEAQ (reference sequence). The CDR3 consists of 14 residues. Here the CDR3 reads CASSPDRNTGELFF. The CDR3, as DNA: TGTGCCAGCAGCCCCGACAGGAACACCGGGGAGCTGTTTTTT.

This chain uses TRBV5-4 with TRBJ1-6; 7 nucleotides agree with TRBD1. The CDR3 has 14 amino acids. Germline V gene lookup returns CDR1 SGHNT and CDR2 YYREEE (reference sequence). Losses at the gene ends were 3 bases for V and 8 bases for J; bases not matched to a gene: 5. The chain's CDR3 is CASSSGTVDSPLHF. CDR3 nucleotides: TGTGCCAGCAGCTCCGGGACAGTAGATTCACCCCTCCACTTT.

The chain uses TRBV5-1 and TRBJ2-5; possible D gene TRBD2, 6 bases. Germline V gene lookup returns CDR1 SGHRS and CDR2 YFSETQ. The ends were cut back, 3 bases at V and 5 bases at J, with 20 bases in the middle. The CDR3 loop spans 16 amino acids. CDR3 sequence: CASSSSGEPLRETQYF. CDR3 DNA: TGCGCCAGCAGCTCCTCGGGGGAGCCCTTGAGGGAGACCCAGTACTTC.